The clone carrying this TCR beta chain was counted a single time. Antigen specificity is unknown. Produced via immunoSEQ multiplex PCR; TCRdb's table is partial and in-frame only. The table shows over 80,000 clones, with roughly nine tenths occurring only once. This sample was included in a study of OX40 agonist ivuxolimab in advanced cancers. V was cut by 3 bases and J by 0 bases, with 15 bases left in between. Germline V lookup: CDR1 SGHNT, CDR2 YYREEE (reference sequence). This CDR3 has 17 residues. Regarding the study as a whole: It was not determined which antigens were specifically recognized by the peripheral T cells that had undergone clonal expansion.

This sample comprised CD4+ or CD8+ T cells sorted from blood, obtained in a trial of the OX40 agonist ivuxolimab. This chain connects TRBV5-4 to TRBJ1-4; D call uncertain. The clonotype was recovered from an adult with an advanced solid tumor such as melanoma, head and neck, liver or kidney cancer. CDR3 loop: CASSSGGVGATNEKLFF. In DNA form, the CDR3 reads TGTGCCAGCAGCTCCGGTGGCGTGGGTGCAACTAATGAAAAACTGTTTTTT.